These T cell receptor beta chains were read from a single sample in a study of CD8+ T cells in alopecia areata. Produced via immunoSEQ multiplex PCR; TCRdb's table is partial and in-frame only. The table has some 150,000 clones, 82% seen once. Sequencing used CD8+ T cells sorted from blood, obtained at week 4, from a patient treated with tofacitinib. The receptors derive from a human donor with alopecia areata. Each CDR3 is given with its conserved first and last residue. Each record gives: D gene, V gene, clone size, J gene, CDR3 protein, CDR3 DNA. A D gene is named only where the DNA matches it firmly. Clone sizes are given selectively: once, few, many, or a class where the clone is expanded.

.	TRBV29-1	.	TRBJ2-7	CSVEVRVGVSYEQYF	TGCAGCGTTGAAGTCAGGGTAGGAGTCTCCTACGAGCAGTACTTC
TRBD2	TRBV13	.	TRBJ2-5	CASSYGTSGAEETQYF	TGTGCCAGCAGCTACGGGACTAGCGGGGCAGAAGAGACCCAGTACTTC
TRBD2	TRBV7-2	.	TRBJ2-3	CASSRGGGTDTQYF	TGTGCCAGCAGCCGGGGGGGCGGGACAGATACGCAGTATTTT
.	TRBV5-1	.	TRBJ2-1	CASSLGIWAEQFF	TGCGCCAGCAGCTTGGGTATCTGGGCGGAGCAGTTCTTC
.	TRBV7-9	.	TRBJ2-7	CASSSDYEQYF	TGTGCCAGCAGCTCCGACTACGAGCAGTACTTC
.	TRBV4-1	.	TRBJ2-1	CASSQMGGLGYNEQFF	TGCGCCAGCAGCCAAATGGGGGGGCTCGGGTACAATGAGCAGTTCTTC
.	TRBV7-9	.	TRBJ2-5	CASSSSRETQYF	TGTGCCAGCAGCTCTTCCAGGGAGACCCAGTACTTC
.	TRBV29-1	.	TRBJ2-5	CSVEEGGETQYF	TGCAGCGTTGAGGAGGGTGGGGAGACCCAGTACTTC
.	TRBV7-2	.	TRBJ2-3	CASSPTNSISTDTQYF	TGTGCCAGCAGCCCCACCAACTCGATTAGCACAGATACGCAGTATTTT
.	TRBV4-1	.	TRBJ1-2	CASSQNRDVTFYTF	TGCGCCAGCAGCCAAAACCGGGACGTAACCTTCTACACCTTC
TRBD1	TRBV5-1	.	TRBJ2-7	CASSFGDSTYEQYF	TGCGCCAGCAGCTTCGGGGACAGCACCTACGAGCAGTACTTC
.	TRBV13	.	TRBJ2-3	CASSFRDLSTDTQYF	TGTGCCAGCAGCTTTAGGGACTTAAGCACAGATACGCAGTATTTT
.	TRBV21-1	.	TRBJ2-3	CASSKEAGDTQYF	TGTGCCAGCAGCAAAGAGGCGGGGGATACGCAGTATTTT
.	TRBV10-2	.	TRBJ2-3	CASTDLFSTDTQYF	TGCGCCAGCACCGACCTATTTAGCACAGATACGCAGTATTTT
.	TRBV7-6	few	TRBJ2-1	CASSPVWGAGIYNEQFF	TGTGCCAGCAGCCCAGTCTGGGGTGCAGGTATTTACAATGAGCAGTTCTTC
.	TRBV9	.	TRBJ2-1	CASSVGRGSNEQFF	TGTGCCAGCAGCGTGGGCAGGGGCTCCAATGAGCAGTTCTTC
TRBD2	TRBV10-3	once	TRBJ2-2	CAISESPSGGNTGELFF	TGTGCCATCAGTGAGTCCCCTAGCGGGGGGAACACCGGGGAGCTGTTTTTT
.	TRBV7-8	once	TRBJ2-7	CASRERAASYEQYF	TGTGCCAGCAGGGAAAGGGCCGCCTCCTACGAGCAGTACTTC
TRBD1	TRBV27	.	TRBJ1-2	CASSLGTGGGGYGYTF	TGTGCCAGCAGTTTGGGGACAGGGGGCGGTGGCTATGGCTACACCTTC
.	TRBV6-1	.	TRBJ2-5	CASSEGWGIQETQYF	TGTGCCAGCAGTGAAGGATGGGGCATCCAAGAGACCCAGTACTTC
.	TRBV4-3	.	TRBJ2-2	CASSQSRTLGAGELFF	TGCGCCAGCAGCCAATCGCGGACCCTCGGGGCCGGGGAGCTGTTTTTT
.	TRBV10-3	.	TRBJ1-6	CAIGGGVSPLHF	TGTGCCATCGGTGGGGGCGTTTCACCCCTCCACTTT
TRBD2	TRBV27	.	TRBJ2-1	CASSPGLAHSINYNEQFF	TGTGCCAGCAGTCCCGGACTAGCGCACAGTATAAACTACAATGAGCAGTTCTTC
.	TRBV7-9	.	TRBJ1-1	CASSLVGQRLKAFF	TGTGCCAGCAGCTTAGTTGGACAGAGGTTGAAAGCTTTCTTT
.	TRBV21-1	.	TRBJ1-6	CASSKAHRGREPLHF	TGTGCCAGCAGCAAAGCCCACAGGGGGAGGGAACCCCTCCACTTT
.	TRBV19	.	TRBJ2-3	CASNTGPGPTDTQYF	TGTGCCAGTAATACAGGGCCCGGCCCCACAGATACGCAGTATTTT
TRBD1	TRBV4-2	.	TRBJ1-2	CASSQEVGQHPYGYTF	TGTGCCAGCAGCCAAGAGGTGGGACAGCATCCCTATGGCTACACCTTC
.	TRBV5-4	.	TRBJ2-3	CASSLGDTQYF	TGTGCCAGCAGCTTGGGTGATACGCAGTATTTT
.	TRBV2	.	TRBJ2-1	CASSEARTGGLYNEQFF	TGTGCCAGCAGTGAAGCCAGGACGGGGGGCCTCTACAATGAGCAGTTCTTC
.	TRBV13	.	TRBJ1-6	CASSFQSLGFRAPLHF	TGTGCCAGCAGCTTTCAGTCCCTTGGGTTTCGCGCACCCCTCCACTTT
.	TRBV7-2	.	TRBJ1-5	CASSLGVLSNQPQHF	TGTGCCAGCAGCTTGGGGGTTCTGAGCAATCAGCCCCAGCATTTT
.	TRBV13	.	TRBJ2-7	CASSLSEAYEQYF	TGTGCCAGCAGCTTAAGTGAGGCCTACGAGCAGTACTTC
TRBD1	TRBV5-1	.	TRBJ2-7	CASTWTGADEQYF	TGCGCCAGCACCTGGACAGGTGCCGACGAGCAGTACTTC